The rows below give T cell receptor beta chains drawn from one sample of a study of blood T cell repertoires in COVID-19. Profiling relied on immunoSEQ multiplex PCR, and the TCRdb table lists in-frame clones only, not all of them. The table has tens of thousands of clones, roughly 76% seen once. The source material was peripheral blood. The origin of the receptors is an older woman with acute or convalescent COVID-19. Both conserved end residues are part of each CDR3. A D gene is named only where the DNA matches it firmly. Where a row states a size, it is once, few, many or the class of an expanded clone; other rows omit it.

D: .
size: few
J: TRBJ1-2
V: TRBV7-2
DNA: TGTGCCAGCTCTAGCGGGAGGGTTGGTGGCTACACCTTC
CDR3: CASSSGRVGGYTF

D: TRBD1
size: .
J: TRBJ1-2
V: TRBV5-1
DNA: TGCGCCAGCAGCGCCGGTAGGGACAGGATATTCTATGGCTACACCTTC
CDR3: CASSAGRDRIFYGYTF

D: .
size: .
J: TRBJ2-2
V: TRBV18
DNA: TGTGCCAGCTCAGCGACTAGTACATCCGGGGAGCTGTTTTTT
CDR3: CASSATSTSGELFF

D: .
size: .
J: TRBJ1-6
V: TRBV28
DNA: TGTGCCAGCAGTTTAGACAGAATCAATTCACCCCTCCACTTT
CDR3: CASSLDRINSPLHF

D: .
size: .
J: TRBJ1-5
V: TRBV7-8
DNA: TGTGCCAGCAGCTTAGCGGGGGGGCGCAATCAGCCCCAGCATTTT
CDR3: CASSLAGGRNQPQHF

D: TRBD2
size: .
J: TRBJ2-3
V: TRBV6-5
DNA: TGTGCCAGCAGACTAGCGGGAGGGGGAGATACGCAGTATTTT
CDR3: CASRLAGGGDTQYF

D: .
size: once
J: TRBJ2-7
V: TRBV2
DNA: TGTGCCAGCAGGGGTGAGCGGTCATCCGGCAACGAGCAGTACTTC
CDR3: CASRGERSSGNEQYF

D: TRBD2
size: .
J: TRBJ2-2
V: TRBV9
DNA: TGTGCCAGCAGCGTAACTAGCGGGACGAACACCGGGGAGCTGTTTTTT
CDR3: CASSVTSGTNTGELFF

D: TRBD2
size: .
J: TRBJ2-1
V: TRBV4-2
DNA: TGTGCCAGCAGCCCTAGCGGGAGTATGGATGAGCAGTTCTTC
CDR3: CASSPSGSMDEQFF

D: TRBD1
size: .
J: TRBJ1-6
V: TRBV18
DNA: TGTGCCAGCTCACTGGACAGGGCCCTTAATTCACCCCTCCACTTT
CDR3: CASSLDRALNSPLHF

D: .
size: .
J: TRBJ1-2
V: TRBV6-5
DNA: TGTGCCAGCAATAGCGTCATTAACTATGGCTACACCTTC
CDR3: CASNSVINYGYTF

D: TRBD2
size: .
J: TRBJ2-3
V: TRBV28
DNA: TGTGCCAGCAGACCCGGGACTACCACAGATACGCAGTATTTT
CDR3: CASRPGTTTDTQYF

D: .
size: .
J: TRBJ2-7
V: TRBV19
DNA: TGTGCCAGTAGTATGCAGATCAACTCCTACGAGCAGTACTTC
CDR3: CASSMQINSYEQYF

D: .
size: .
J: TRBJ2-5
V: TRBV6-5
DNA: TGTGCCACTTCCCGGGAGACCCAGTACTTC
CDR3: CATSRETQYF

D: .
size: .
J: TRBJ2-7
V: TRBV18
DNA: TGTGCCAGCTCACCTCGGAGCTCCTACGAGCAGTACTTC
CDR3: CASSPRSSYEQYF

D: .
size: .
J: TRBJ2-7
V: TRBV5-1
DNA: TGCGCCAGCAGCTTGCTCCTCCCCTCCGAGCAGTACTTC
CDR3: CASSLLLPSEQYF

D: TRBD1
size: .
J: TRBJ1-3
V: TRBV29-1
DNA: TGCAGCGTTGTGACCGGACAGGTTGGAAACACCATATATTTT
CDR3: CSVVTGQVGNTIYF

D: .
size: .
J: TRBJ1-2
V: TRBV28
DNA: TGTGCGGGGGGGAAGGGGCCTGGCTACACCTTC
CDR3: CAGGKGPGYTF

D: TRBD2
size: .
J: TRBJ2-1
V: TRBV11-1
DNA: TGTGCCAGCAGCTCGCCCGGGACTAGCATCAGGAATGAGCAGTTCTTC
CDR3: CASSSPGTSIRNEQFF

D: TRBD1
size: .
J: TRBJ2-7
V: TRBV10-3
DNA: TGTGCCATCGCCGGGACAGGGGCCTACGAGCAGTACTTC
CDR3: CAIAGTGAYEQYF

D: TRBD1
size: .
J: TRBJ1-1
V: TRBV10-3
DNA: TGTGCCATCAGTGAGTCATGGGACAGGGGACTGAACACTGAAGCTTTCTTT
CDR3: CAISESWDRGLNTEAFF

D: .
size: .
J: TRBJ1-2
V: TRBV5-5
DNA: TGTGCCAGCAGCCTGGGAGGGCAGAAAAACTATGGCTACACCTTC
CDR3: CASSLGGQKNYGYTF

D: TRBD1
size: .
J: TRBJ2-6
V: TRBV3-1/TRBV3-2
DNA: TGTGCCAGCAGCCAGGGGACAGCCGGGGCCAACGTCCTGACTTTC
CDR3: CASSQGTAGANVLTF

D: TRBD1
size: .
J: TRBJ1-2
V: TRBV28
DNA: TGTGCCAGCAGTTTTAATAGGGGGCGATGGGGCTACACCTTC
CDR3: CASSFNRGRWGYTF

D: TRBD1
size: .
J: TRBJ1-5
V: TRBV3-1/TRBV3-2
DNA: TGTGCCAGCAGCCAGGACAACAGGGGTCGGAGCAATCAGCCCCAGCATTTT
CDR3: CASSQDNRGRSNQPQHF

D: TRBD2
size: .
J: TRBJ2-3
V: TRBV25-1
DNA: TGTGCCAGCAGTCGCCTATCTAGCGGGAGTGCAGATACGCAGTATTTT
CDR3: CASSRLSSGSADTQYF

D: TRBD2
size: .
J: TRBJ2-3
V: TRBV5-4
DNA: TGTGCCAGCAGCTCACTAGCGCCAGGGAGCACAGATACGCAGTATTTT
CDR3: CASSSLAPGSTDTQYF

D: TRBD2
size: .
J: TRBJ2-1
V: TRBV4-1
DNA: TGCGCCAGCAGCCAAGAAAAAAGGGCTAGCGGGAGTAATGAGCAGTTCTTC
CDR3: CASSQEKRASGSNEQFF

D: .
size: once
J: TRBJ1-1
V: TRBV5-1
DNA: TGCGCCAGCAGCATGAAAGTCGGGGAATTCACTGAAGCTTTCTTT
CDR3: CASSMKVGEFTEAFF

D: .
size: .
J: TRBJ1-3
V: TRBV2
DNA: TGTGCCAGCAGGGTCCAAGGAGTCTCTGGAAACACCATATATTTT
CDR3: CASRVQGVSGNTIYF

D: TRBD1
size: .
J: TRBJ1-2
V: TRBV5-4
DNA: TGTGCCAGCAGCTTGGACGCGGGACAGGGGGGCTATGGCTACACCTTC
CDR3: CASSLDAGQGGYGYTF

D: .
size: .
J: TRBJ1-2
V: TRBV30
DNA: TGTGCCTGGCTCGTGGGGGCTCATAACTATGGCTACACCTTC
CDR3: CAWLVGAHNYGYTF

D: .
size: .
J: TRBJ2-6
V: TRBV7-8
DNA: TGTGCCAGCAGCCCCAACCCCCCAGGGAACTCTGGGGCCAACGTCCTGACTTTC
CDR3: CASSPNPPGNSGANVLTF

D: .
size: .
J: TRBJ2-5
V: TRBV5-5
DNA: TGTGCCAGCAGCTTGAGACAGGGAGGAGAGACCCAGTACTTC
CDR3: CASSLRQGGETQYF

D: TRBD2
size: .
J: TRBJ2-7
V: TRBV11-2
DNA: TGTGCCAGCAGCTTAGTAGCGGGACGGACCTACGAGCAGTACTTC
CDR3: CASSLVAGRTYEQYF

D: TRBD1
size: .
J: TRBJ1-1
V: TRBV6-5
DNA: TGTGCCAGCAGCTCGGACAGGTCGGCTGAAGCTTTCTTT
CDR3: CASSSDRSAEAFF

D: .
size: once
J: TRBJ2-1
V: TRBV19
DNA: TGTGCCAGTAGCACATTACAGGGATACAATGAGCAGTTCTTC
CDR3: CASSTLQGYNEQFF

D: TRBD2
size: .
J: TRBJ2-1
V: TRBV19
DNA: TGTGCCAGTAGTTCCCGGACTAGCGGGAACCGAAGGGATGAGCAGTTCTTC
CDR3: CASSSRTSGNRRDEQFF

D: TRBD2
size: .
J: TRBJ2-2
V: TRBV18
DNA: TGTGCCAGCTCACCTGGGACTAGCGGACTTTCGAGGACCGGGGAGCTGTTTTTT
CDR3: CASSPGTSGLSRTGELFF

D: .
size: .
J: TRBJ1-6
V: TRBV30
DNA: TGTGCAAAATCGGCAGGGTTCCGAAATTCACCCCTCCACTTT
CDR3: CAKSAGFRNSPLHF

D: .
size: .
J: TRBJ1-1
V: TRBV9
DNA: TGTGCCAGCAGCTTCACCGGGACACCGAACACTGAAGCTTTCTTT
CDR3: CASSFTGTPNTEAFF

D: TRBD2
size: .
J: TRBJ2-2
V: TRBV11-3
DNA: TGTGCCAGCAGCTTAGAGGCTAGCGGGAGGGGAAACACCGGGGAGCTGTTTTTT
CDR3: CASSLEASGRGNTGELFF

D: TRBD1
size: .
J: TRBJ1-4
V: TRBV4-1
DNA: TGCGCCAGCAGCCAAGATGGGACAGGGCGTGAAAAACTGTTTTTT
CDR3: CASSQDGTGREKLFF

D: TRBD2
size: .
J: TRBJ2-1
V: TRBV9
DNA: TGTGCCAGCAGCGTCCGCCTAGCGGGAGTCAATGAGCAGTTCTTC
CDR3: CASSVRLAGVNEQFF

D: TRBD1
size: .
J: TRBJ1-1
V: TRBV28
DNA: TGTGCCAGCAGGACAGGGGGTATGAACACTGAAGCTTTCTTT
CDR3: CASRTGGMNTEAFF

D: TRBD2
size: .
J: TRBJ2-1
V: TRBV24-1
DNA: TGTGCCACCAGTGATTATGGGACTAGCGGGAGTTGGGCCTACAATGAGCAGTTCTTC
CDR3: CATSDYGTSGSWAYNEQFF

D: TRBD2
size: .
J: TRBJ2-1
V: TRBV9
DNA: TGTGCCAGCAGCGTAGGGGGGACTAGCGGGATATTGGAGCAGTTCTTC
CDR3: CASSVGGTSGILEQFF

D: TRBD2
size: .
J: TRBJ2-7
V: TRBV5-1
DNA: TGCGCCAGCAGCCATACTAGCGGGAGTGGCTACGAGCAGTACTTC
CDR3: CASSHTSGSGYEQYF

D: TRBD1
size: once
J: TRBJ1-3
V: TRBV6-5
DNA: TGTGCCAGCAGACTGGACAGGAGCTCTGGAAACACCATATATTTT
CDR3: CASRLDRSSGNTIYF

D: .
size: .
J: TRBJ1-4
V: TRBV28
DNA: TGTGCCAGCAGCCCCGCGGGACCAGATGAAAAACTGTTTTTT
CDR3: CASSPAGPDEKLFF

D: TRBD2
size: .
J: TRBJ2-2
V: TRBV10-2
DNA: TGCGCCAGCAGTGATGGGACTAGCGGGAGGGGCGGGGAGCTGTTTTTT
CDR3: CASSDGTSGRGGELFF

D: .
size: .
J: TRBJ2-7
V: TRBV29-1
DNA: TGCAGCGTGGATACAGGTCTCGGTTACGAGCAGTACTTC
CDR3: CSVDTGLGYEQYF

D: TRBD1
size: once
J: TRBJ1-1
V: TRBV3-1/TRBV3-2
DNA: TGTGCCAGCAGTTCACAGGGGACGCTGGCTTTCTTT
CDR3: CASSSQGTLAFF

D: TRBD2
size: .
J: TRBJ2-1
V: TRBV10-2
DNA: TGCGCCAGCAGGCGCGGGAGTGTCTATGAGCAGTTCTTC
CDR3: CASRRGSVYEQFF

D: .
size: .
J: TRBJ2-2
V: TRBV5-1
DNA: TGCGCCAGTCAGGTGGGGGCCCCAGGCACCGGGGAGCTGTTTTTT
CDR3: CASQVGAPGTGELFF